Shown below are 25 T cell receptor beta chains from a single sample sequenced in a study of shared clonotypes between healthy human individuals. The assay was immunoSEQ multiplex PCR, and TCRdb's table has in-frame clones only and misses some. The profile shows about 660,000 clones, 74% of them singletons. Sequenced: memory CD4+ T cells sorted from blood. Documented subset: CD45RA-negative fraction. The receptors come from a woman aged 25 to 39 in good health.

The chain carries TRBV28 and TRBJ2-7, with 9 bases lining up with TRBD2. From germline, CDR1 is MDHEN and CDR2 SYDVKM. The V segment lost 4 bases and the J segment 1 base; nucleotides outside the gene matches: 2. This CDR3 spans 14 amino acids. This chain's CDR3 is CASSYSGGSYEQYF. The CDR3 DNA reads as TGTGCCAGCAGTTATAGCGGGGGATCCTACGAGCAGTACTTC.

V is TRBV10-3 and J is TRBJ2-5; either TRBD1 or TRBD2 may fit D (5 bases each). Germline CDR1 reads ENHRY; CDR2 reads SYGVKD. Trimming cost V 3 bases and J 1 base, with 12 bases left between them. The CDR3 is 15 amino acids. The CDR3 DNA follows: TGTGCCATCAGTGAAAGGGACCAAATCCAAGAGACCCAGTACTTC. Translated, it gives CAISERDQIQETQYF.

The rearrangement uses TRBV27 and TRBJ1-4; D remains unclear. V was pared by 5 bases and J by 8 bases, with 18 bases between. The CDR3 extends over 15 amino acids. Germline assignment: CDR1 MNHEY and CDR2 SMNVEV (reference sequence). The CDR3 reads CASSTSQRSGEKLFF. The CDR3 DNA reads TGTGCCAGCAGTACATCGCAACGGAGCGGGGAAAAACTGTTTTTT.

Details on this clone: One junction end disagrees with the germline gene, perhaps due to a read error. CDR3 in DNA: TGTGCCAGCAGAGGAGCCAATCAGTCCCAGCATTTT. Translating gives CASRGANQSQHF. The J gene is TRBJ1-5, the V gene TRBV2; D not certain. The length of the CDR3 is 12 residues. Per germline, CDR1 SNHLY and CDR2 FYNNEI.

This rearrangement joins TRBV9 to TRBJ2-7; 14 nucleotides agree with TRBD2. The CDR3 runs 15 residues. CDR1 and CDR2 from the germline V gene are SGDLS and YYNGEE. The J segment lost 4 bases and the V segment lost 4 bases, leaving 4 bases of the junction unmatched. The CDR3 sequence: CASSTGTSGGYEQYF. The CDR3 coding sequence is TGTGCCAGCAGCACGGGGACTAGCGGGGGATACGAGCAGTACTTC. Supplemented by reference TRBV9 and TRBJ2-7, the full variable domain reads DSGVTQTPKHLITATGQRVTLRCSPRSGDLSVYWYQQSLDQGLQFLIQYYNGEERAKGNILERFSAQQFPDLHSELNLSSLELGDSALYFCASSTGTSGGYEQYFGPGTRLTVT.

V and J are TRBV27 and TRBJ2-7, with D perhaps matching TRBD1 (7 bases). V lost 5 bases and J lost 4, with 18 bases in between. Per the germline V gene, CDR1 is MNHEY and CDR2 is SMNVEV (reference sequence). This CDR3 spans 15 amino acids. CDR3 protein: CASSRGDRDFYEQYF. CDR3 DNA: TGTGCCAGCAGTCGGGGCGACAGGGACTTTTACGAGCAGTACTTC.

This clone has more than one count but fewer than ten. V and J are TRBV14 and TRBJ2-1; either TRBD1 or TRBD2 may supply D (5 bases each). The germline CDR1 and CDR2 sequences are SGHDN and FVKESK. The CDR3 consists of 15 residues. Trimming removed 5 bases from V and 9 bases from J, with 20 bases in between. The CDR3 loop reads CASSERWGRPGEQFF. CDR3 nucleotides: TGTGCCAGCAGCGAACGCTGGGGACGTCCGGGTGAGCAGTTCTTC.

The gene calls are TRBV14 and TRBJ1-1; D remains ambiguous. Germline-derived CDR1 and CDR2 are SGHDN and FVKESK. V shed 4 bases and J shed 1 base, with 7 bases lying between them. There are 13 residues in the CDR3. DNA of the CDR3: TGTGCCAGCAGCCGCTCAAGGAACACTGAAGCTTTCTTT. It is translated as CASSRSRNTEAFF.

For the CDR3, the DNA is TGCGCCAGCAGCCCCGAGCCGTCGAGCTATGGCTACACCTTC. It is translated as CASSPEPSSYGYTF. V gene TRBV4-1 combines with J gene TRBJ1-2; D remains unclear. V lost 4 bases and J lost 4, with 13 bases in between. Germline lookup yields CDR1 MGHRA and CDR2 YSYEKL. This CDR3 comprises 14 residues.

This clone was found a few times. The chain is built from TRBV2 and TRBJ1-1, with D uncertain. Germline V lookup: CDR1 SNHLY, CDR2 FYNNEI. The CDR3 loop spans 13 amino acids. V was pared by 4 bases and J by 0 bases, with 6 bases between. The DNA of the CDR3 is TGTGCCAGCAGTGGAGATATGAACACTGAAGCTTTCTTT. This translates into CASSGDMNTEAFF.

CDR3 in DNA: TGTGCCTGGAGCGCCGGGTGGGCTGAAGCTTTCTTT. Protein sequence: CAWSAGWAEAFF. V usage is TRBV30 and J usage is TRBJ1-1; no definite D call. Germline loops: CDR1 GTSNPN, CDR2 SVGIG (reference sequence). This CDR3 is 12 amino acids long. V shed 3 bases and J shed 6 bases, with 11 bases lying between them.

J is TRBJ2-1 and V is TRBV5-1; 15 nucleotides align to TRBD2. The germline CDR1 and CDR2 sequences are SGHRS and YFSETQ. This CDR3 contains 17 residues. J gave up 9 bases and V 0 bases, and 7 bases lay outside the gene matches. CDR3 amino acids: CASSLGTSGRASGEQFF. The CDR3 DNA reads TGCGCCAGCAGCTTGGGGACTAGCGGGAGGGCCTCAGGTGAGCAGTTCTTC.

A single count supports this clone. The V and J genes are TRBV28 and TRBJ2-7, with 9 nucleotides matching TRBD1. Losses at the gene ends were 7 bases for V and 2 bases for J; bases not matched to a gene: 9. Germline CDR1 is MDHEN and CDR2 is SYDVKM. The CDR3 contains 15 residues. This CDR3 reads CASNHPGTGTYEQYF. The CDR3 DNA sequence: TGTGCCAGCAACCATCCCGGGACAGGGACCTACGAGCAGTACTTC. Drawing the rest from reference TRBV28 and TRBJ2-7, the complete variable domain is DVKVTQSSRYLVKRTGEKVFLECVQDMDHENMFWYRQDPGLGLRLIYFSYDVKMKEKGDIPEGYSVSREKKERFSLILESASTNQTSMYLCASNHPGTGTYEQYFGPGTRLTVT.

The chain employs TRBV27 and TRBJ1-1; unclear D gene. The V and J ends lost 6 bases and 0 bases respectively, with 8 bases between them. The CDR3 loop spans 13 amino acids. CDR1 and CDR2 from the germline V gene are MNHEY and SMNVEV (reference sequence). CDR3 loop: CASRAGLNTEAFF. Here the CDR3 DNA reads TGTGCCAGCAGGGCAGGATTGAACACTGAAGCTTTCTTT.

The V gene is TRBV27, the J gene TRBJ2-2; no reliable D call. V was pared by 6 bases and J by 3 bases, with 14 bases between. The CDR3 loop spans 15 amino acids. The germline gives CDR1 MNHEY, CDR2 SMNVEV (reference sequence). The CDR3 loop is CASRSDEYYTGELFF. CDR3 sequence (DNA): TGTGCCAGCAGAAGCGATGAGTACTACACCGGGGAGCTGTTTTTT.

The chain carries TRBV25-1 and TRBJ2-3; tentatively, D is TRBD2 (6 bases). V was clipped by 5 bases and J by 4 bases, with 19 bases between them. CDR3 length: 16 residues. Per germline, CDR1 MGHDK and CDR2 SYGVNS. CDR3 coding DNA: TGTGCCAGCAGTACTTACCATCCGGGGGTAGCAGATACGCAGTATTTT. It yields the protein CASSTYHPGVADTQYF. Based on the CDR3 plus reference TRBV25-1 and TRBJ2-3, the full variable domain is EADIYQTPRYLVIGTGKKITLECSQTMGHDKMYWYQQDPGMELHLIHYSYGVNSTEKGDLSSESTVSRIRTEHFPLTLESARPSHTSQYLCASSTYHPGVADTQYFGPGTRLTVL.

A few counts support this clone. V and J are TRBV28 and TRBJ2-7; tentative D call: TRBD1 (5 bases). This CDR3 has 15 amino acids. Germline assignment: CDR1 MDHEN and CDR2 SYDVKM. V shed 3 bases and J shed 0 bases, with 12 bases lying between them. The CDR3 spells CASSFLTVSSYEQYF. CDR3 nucleotide sequence: TGTGCCAGCAGTTTCCTGACAGTAAGCTCCTACGAGCAGTACTTC.

The DNA for the CDR3 is TGTGCCAGCAGTGAAGGGGACAACTCCTACGAGCAGTACTTC. Amino acid sequence: CASSEGDNSYEQYF. V and J are TRBV25-1 and TRBJ2-7, with D tentatively TRBD1 (6 bases). CDR1 and CDR2 (germline): MGHDK, SYGVNS. V was cut by 2 bases and J by 0 bases, with 8 bases left in between. The length of the CDR3 is 14 residues.

This rearrangement joins TRBV28 to TRBJ2-3; TRBD1 matches at 9 bases. The junction had 5 bases not matched to a gene; V was cut back by 7 bases and J by 3 bases. The CDR3 contains 14 residues. The germline V gene has CDR1 MDHEN and CDR2 SYDVKM. CDR3 loop: CASIMTGGTDTQYF. As DNA, the CDR3 is TGTGCCAGCATCATGACAGGGGGAACAGATACGCAGTATTTT.

The J gene is TRBJ2-2, the V gene TRBV18; D may be TRBD2 (5 bases). V shed 4 bases and J shed 0 bases, with 15 bases lying between them. CDR1 and CDR2 from the germline V gene are KGHSH and LQKENI. The CDR3 sequence is 17 residues long. The CDR3 coding sequence is TGTGCCAGCTCACTCTGGACTCGGGTAACGAACACCGGGGAGCTGTTTTTT. This encodes CASSLWTRVTNTGELFF. Drawing the rest from reference TRBV18 and TRBJ2-2, the complete variable domain is NAGVMQNPRHLVRRRGQEARLRCSPMKGHSHVYWYRQLPEEGLKFMVYLQKENIIDESGMPKERFSAEFPKEGPSILRIQQVVRGDSAAYFCASSLWTRVTNTGELFFGEGSRLTVL.

The CDR3 DNA sequence: TGCGCCAGCAGCCAAGTGGGGGAGGCTGCGAAGACCCAGTACTTC. Its protein product is CASSQVGEAAKTQYF. The chain is built from TRBV4-1 and TRBJ2-5; D possibly corresponds to TRBD2 (6 bases). V shed 1 base and J shed 6 bases, with 15 bases lying between them. CDR3 length: 15 amino acids. Germline V gene sequence: CDR1 MGHRA, CDR2 YSYEKL.

The sample holds one count of this clone. V usage is TRBV28 and J usage is TRBJ2-5; D remains unclear. Germline V gene sequence: CDR1 MDHEN, CDR2 SYDVKM. The CDR3 is 12 residues long. Trimming shortened V by 7 bases and J by 4 bases, and 10 bases separated the two germline ends. As DNA, the CDR3 is TGTGCCAGCACCGAGAGTTCAGAGACCCAGTACTTC. This codes for CASTESSETQYF.

J is TRBJ2-7 and V is TRBV11-2, with D possibly TRBD1 on 5 matching bases. The germline V gene has CDR1 SGHAT and CDR2 FQNNGV. Trimming removed 3 bases from V and 2 bases from J, with 14 bases in between. The CDR3 runs to 15 residues. CDR3 DNA: TGTGCCAGCAGCTTTAACCCGGACAAACCCTACGAGCAGTACTTC. Protein sequence: CASSFNPDKPYEQYF.

This rearrangement joins TRBV5-1 to TRBJ2-5; tentatively, D is TRBD2 (6 bases). The V end lost 4 bases, the J end lost 4 bases, and 14 bases lay between the germline ends. CDR1 is SGHRS and CDR2 is YFSETQ in the germline V gene. The CDR3 runs to 14 residues. The DNA of the CDR3 is TGCGCCAGCAGCCCAAATAGCGGAGTAGAGACCCAGTACTTC. It translates to CASSPNSGVETQYF.

The chain recombines TRBV13 with TRBJ2-3, with 7 bases lining up with TRBD2. Germline trimming cut 5 bases from V and 4 bases from J; bases unmatched to any gene: 12. The CDR3 sequence is 16 residues long. From germline, CDR1 is PRHDT and CDR2 FYEKMQ (reference sequence). As DNA, the CDR3 is TGTGCCAGCAGCCTTCAGGACTGGCGGGGGTCAGATACGCAGTATTTT. Translated: CASSLQDWRGSDTQYF.